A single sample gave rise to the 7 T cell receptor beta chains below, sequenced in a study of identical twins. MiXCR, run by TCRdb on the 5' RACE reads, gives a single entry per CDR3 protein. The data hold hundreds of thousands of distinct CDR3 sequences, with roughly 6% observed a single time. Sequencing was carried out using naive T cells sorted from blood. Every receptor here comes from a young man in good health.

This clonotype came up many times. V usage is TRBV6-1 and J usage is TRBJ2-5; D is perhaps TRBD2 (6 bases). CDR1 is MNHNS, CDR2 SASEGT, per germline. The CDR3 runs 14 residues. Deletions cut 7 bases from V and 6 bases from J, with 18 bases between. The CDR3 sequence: CASTKTPGGKTQYF. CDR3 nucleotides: TGTGCCAGCACCAAAACCCCCGGCGGGAAGACCCAGTACTTC.

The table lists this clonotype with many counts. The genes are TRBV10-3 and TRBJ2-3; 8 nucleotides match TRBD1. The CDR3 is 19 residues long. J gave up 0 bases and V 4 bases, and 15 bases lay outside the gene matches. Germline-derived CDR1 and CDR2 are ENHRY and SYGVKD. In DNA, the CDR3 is TGTGCCATCAGTGGAGACCGGGACAGGCCGAAACAAAGCACAGATACGCAGTATTTT. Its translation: CAISGDRDRPKQSTDTQYF.

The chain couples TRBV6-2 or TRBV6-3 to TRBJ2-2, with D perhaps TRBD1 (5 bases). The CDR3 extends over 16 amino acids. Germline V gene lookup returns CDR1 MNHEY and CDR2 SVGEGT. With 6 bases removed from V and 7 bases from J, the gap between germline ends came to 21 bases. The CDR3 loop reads CASRVDSKDLGGELFF. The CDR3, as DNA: TGTGCCAGCAGAGTAGACAGTAAAGATTTGGGCGGGGAGCTGTTTTTT.

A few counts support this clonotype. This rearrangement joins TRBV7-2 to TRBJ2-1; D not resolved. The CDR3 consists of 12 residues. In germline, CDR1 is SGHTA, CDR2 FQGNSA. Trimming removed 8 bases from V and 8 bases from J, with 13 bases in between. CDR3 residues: CASRPPGDEQFF. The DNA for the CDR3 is TGTGCCAGCCGCCCCCCAGGCGATGAGCAGTTCTTC.

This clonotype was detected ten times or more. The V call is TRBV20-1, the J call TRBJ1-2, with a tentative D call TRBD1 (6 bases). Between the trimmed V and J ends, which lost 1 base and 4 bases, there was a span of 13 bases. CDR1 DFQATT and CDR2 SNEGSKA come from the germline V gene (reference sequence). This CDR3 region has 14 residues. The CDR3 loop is CSARATGMGYGYTF. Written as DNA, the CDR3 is TGCAGTGCTAGAGCTACAGGGATGGGCTATGGCTACACCTTC.

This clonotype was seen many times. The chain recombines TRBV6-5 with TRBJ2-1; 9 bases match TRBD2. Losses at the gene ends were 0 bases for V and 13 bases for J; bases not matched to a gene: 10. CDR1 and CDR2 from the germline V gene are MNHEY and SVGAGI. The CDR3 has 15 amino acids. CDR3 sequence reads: CASSYSIGREGHQFF. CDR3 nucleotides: TGTGCCAGCAGTTACTCGATAGGGCGGGAGGGCCATCAGTTCTTC.

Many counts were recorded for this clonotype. The CDR3 loop is CASSQDGPAEGTGELFF. In DNA, the CDR3 is TGCGCCAGCAGCCAAGATGGGCCGGCCGAGGGCACCGGGGAGCTGTTTTTT. The chain is built from TRBV4-3 and TRBJ2-2, with D possibly matching TRBD2 (5 bases). Germline CDR1 is LGHNA and CDR2 is YSLEER. The ends were cut back, 0 bases at V and 4 bases at J, with 15 bases in the middle. The length of the CDR3 is 17 residues.